This T cell receptor (beta chain) comes out of a study of T cell repertoires in cytomegalovirus infection. Turning to the study itself: CMV infection and matching HLA type were both indicated by public TCR beta signatures. Notes on the study in general: The response measured ex vivo was dominated by TCR beta clonotypes (HLA-C-restricted and CMV-specific). The study identified carriers of CMV plus the relevant HLA from cumulative public TCR beta family frequency.

One entry per CDR3 protein results from TCRdb running MiXCR on the reads. The sample has about 130,000 distinct CDR3 sequences, less than 9.5% seen once. This clonotype was recorded at least ten times. The antigen remains undetermined. The sequencing sample was made of PBMCs. This receptor was obtained from a human donor in good health (CMV status not recorded). Some clones in this sample may be carry-over from other donors' samples.

CDR3: CASSSDASGGFTGELFF. In DNA, the CDR3 is TGTGCCAGCAGCTCCGACGCTAGCGGGGGGTTTACCGGGGAGCTGTTTTTT. V usage is TRBV7-2 and J usage is TRBJ2-2, with TRBD2 matching over 11 bases. The CDR3 loop spans 17 amino acids. Trimming took 4 bases from V and 5 from J; bases not matched to a gene: 9. Germline V lookup: CDR1 SGHTA, CDR2 FQGNSA. The full variable domain, its missing parts supplied by reference TRBV7-2 and TRBJ2-2, is GAGVSQSPSNKVTEKGKDVELRCDPISGHTALYWYRQSLGQGLEFLIYFQGNSAPDKSGLPSDRFSAERTGGSVSTLTIQRTQQEDSAVYLCASSSDASGGFTGELFFGEGSRLTVL.